This T cell receptor beta chain was captured by sequencing in a study of CD8+CD57+ T cells in acquired aplastic anemia. Study at large: The DNA of sorted CD4+ and CD8+ cells averaged roughly 3 ug. Study findings and constraints: Levels of CD8+ Simpson's diversity were not significantly distinct in patients versus controls.

This clonotype has a count of ten or more. Its antigen is not known. V was shortened by 1 base and J by 4 bases, with 9 bases between the two germline ends. Germline CDR1 is SGHNT and CDR2 is YENEEA. CDR3 length equals 14 residues. Genomic DNA constituted the template upon which TCR beta VDJ and CDR3 profiling was performed. TCRdb itself ran the reads through MiXCR, one entry per CDR3 protein. This table holds about 170,000 distinct CDR3 sequences, approximately 43% found once. Sequencing input: sorted CD4+, CD8+, or CD8+CD57+ T cells (not recorded which) from PBMCs. The receptor comes from a human donor in good health. The rearrangement uses TRBV11-3 and TRBJ2-3; D perhaps matches TRBD2 (5 bases). CDR3 DNA sequence: TGTGCCAGCAGCTTAGGGGGTAGCGCAGATACGCAGTATTTT. Translation gives CASSLGGSADTQYF.